This T cell receptor (beta chain) was captured by sequencing in a study of PD-L1 blockade in urothelial cancer. Study information: When patients started atezolizumab in 2014, it was given at 1,200 mg intravenously every 3 weeks. Analyses used blood from 3 weeks (second dose) and 6 weeks after treatment start. Study-level points and caveats: Lower pretreatment blood TCR clonality, under the median, predicted better survival, researchers reported.

Produced via immunoSEQ multiplex PCR; TCRdb's table is partial and in-frame only. Of about 45,000 clones listed, approximately 90% were seen once; the top ten hold about 14%. With respect to this clone: Its antigen remains unidentified.

Germline V gene data show CDR1 as SGDLS and CDR2 as YYNGEE. The germline V and J ends were trimmed by 4 bases and 16 bases, with 27 bases remaining between them. The CDR3 contains 15 residues. Sample numbers ranged from 1 to 8 per patient, encompassing pretreatment and on-treatment collections. This clonotype was sampled from a woman aged 60-70 years with urothelial cancer. The material was PBMCs, obtained around atezolizumab (anti-PD-L1) treatment. The chain recombines TRBV9 with TRBJ2-1; a weak D match, TRBD2 (6 bases). This CDR3 is CASSPPGPGSGGAFF. CDR3 nucleotide sequence: TGTGCCAGCAGCCCCCCGGGACCAGGGTCCGGCGGGGCTTTCTTC.